This T cell receptor (beta chain) was captured by sequencing in a study of T cells in Graves' hyperthyroidism and ophthalmopathy. General study results and limits: Ophthalmopathy and stable hyperthyroidism were separated by a 13 V-J model. Blood held most thyroid clonotypes expanded above 0.001 frequency.

This clonotype was seen a few times. Its antigen is not identified. Patients showing uncontrolled infection, other autoimmune disease, pregnancy or lactation were ineligible. TCR beta CDR3 region amplification was performed from RNA transcripts. With the HTBI primer set, the TCR CDR3 went through a first round of RT-PCR. TCRdb analysed the multiplex PCR reads with MiXCR anew, one entry per CDR3 protein. Among approximately 320,000 distinct CDR3 sequences listed, roughly 15% were seen once. The sample comprised blood. This sequence originates from a man aged 25 to 45 with Graves' hyperthyroidism.

The CDR3 DNA is TGTGCCAGCTCACCTGCCGGCATGACGGGACCCGATACGCAGTATTTT. Protein: CASSPAGMTGPDTQYF. This chain connects TRBV18 to TRBJ2-3, with D perhaps being TRBD1 or TRBD2 (5 bases each). Between the trimmed V and J ends, which lost 3 bases and 6 bases, there was a span of 19 bases. CDR1 and CDR2 from the germline V gene are KGHSH and LQKENI. This CDR3 region has 16 residues.